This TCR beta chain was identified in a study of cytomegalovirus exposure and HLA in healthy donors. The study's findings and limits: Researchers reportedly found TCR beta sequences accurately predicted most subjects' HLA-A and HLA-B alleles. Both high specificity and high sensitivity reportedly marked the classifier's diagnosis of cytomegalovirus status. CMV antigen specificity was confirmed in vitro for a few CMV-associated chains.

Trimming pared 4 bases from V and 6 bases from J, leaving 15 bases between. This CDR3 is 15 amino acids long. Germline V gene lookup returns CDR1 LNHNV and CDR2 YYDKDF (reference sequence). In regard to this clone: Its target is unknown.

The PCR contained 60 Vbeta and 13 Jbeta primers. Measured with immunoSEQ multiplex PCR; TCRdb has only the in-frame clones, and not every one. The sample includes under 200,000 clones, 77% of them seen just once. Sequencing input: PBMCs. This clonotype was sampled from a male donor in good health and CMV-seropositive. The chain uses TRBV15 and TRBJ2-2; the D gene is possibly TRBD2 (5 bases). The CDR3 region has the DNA TGTGCCACCAGCACCGGGGTGGCTGGGTCCGGGGAGCTGTTTTTT. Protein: CATSTGVAGSGELFF.